This record concerns one T cell receptor beta chain sequence. Its specificity is unknown. The record originates from a study of T cell responses to AZD1222 COVID-19 vaccine. Notes on the study in general: Spike-specific TCRs gained breadth and depth after people received two AZD1222 doses. Donors were chiefly white British, with a greater number of females, and clonal diversity was perhaps underestimated.

Clones were read by immunoSEQ multiplex PCR, and TCRdb kept only the in-frame ones, dropping some. The sample carries about 110,000 clones, 81% recorded once. Trimming cost V 0 bases and J 9 bases, with 9 bases left between them. CDR1 is SGHVS, CDR2 FQNEAQ, per germline. The CDR3 is 14 amino acids. The specimen comprised peripheral blood, sampled on day 0 of AZD1222 vaccination. The rearrangement uses TRBV7-8 and TRBJ1-6; D call uncertain. The TCR comes from an adult in good health. The CDR3 reads CASSLAGLGSPLHF. CDR3 coding DNA: TGTGCCAGCAGCTTAGCAGGGCTTGGTTCACCCCTCCACTTT.